The next 20 T cell receptor beta chains were all read from a single sample in a study of identifying expanded T cells in peripheral blood. The method was immunoSEQ multiplex PCR; TCRdb's version includes in-frame clones alone and lacks a portion of them. There are under 90,000 clones in the sample; approximately 91% occur only once, and around 3% lies in the top ten. The sample consisted of blood. The receptors were sampled from a person aged 18-70 years in good health.

The V call is TRBV4-3, the J call TRBJ2-1, with D tentatively TRBD1 (6 bases). The CDR3 length is 16 residues. The V gene's germline CDR1 is LGHNA and CDR2 YSLEER. Trimming took 1 base from V and 6 from J, leaving 16 bases between them. The CDR3 DNA reads as TGCGCCAGCAGCCAAGGAAACCTACAGGGTTTCAATGAGCAGTTCTTC. Translating gives CASSQGNLQGFNEQFF.

CDR3 amino acids: CSAEENTEAFF. CDR3 bases: TGCAGTGCCGAAGAGAACACTGAAGCTTTCTTT. This chain joins TRBV20-1 and TRBJ1-1; no clear D gene. The CDR3 contains 11 residues. The V gene lost 6 bases and the J gene lost 1 base, with 6 bases spanning the gap. Germline V gives CDR1 DFQATT, CDR2 SNEGSKA (reference sequence).

The rearrangement joins TRBV5-1 to TRBJ2-7, with D perhaps matching TRBD2 (6 bases). The V end was cut by 4 bases, the J end by 1 base, with 15 bases between. The CDR3 is made up of 15 amino acids. Per germline, CDR1 SGHRS and CDR2 YFSETQ. Here the CDR3 reads CASSPGPGESYEQYF. The CDR3 DNA is TGCGCCAGCAGCCCGGGCCCGGGGGAGTCCTACGAGCAGTACTTC.

The chain couples TRBV7-9 to TRBJ2-5; D is uncertain. TRBJ2-7 explains the end of the DNA better; the J call may be wrong. The length of the CDR3 is 12 residues. Germline V CDR1 and CDR2: SEHNR, FQNEAQ (reference sequence). Written as DNA, the CDR3 is TGTGCCAGCAGTCGACCAACCTCCGAGCAGTACTTC. This translates into CASSRPTSEQYF.

The chain links TRBV7-8 to TRBJ2-5; TRBD2 agrees at 9 bases. V was pared by 2 bases and J by 2 bases, with 6 bases of the junction left unmatched. This CDR3 has 16 residues. From germline, CDR1 is SGHVS and CDR2 FQNEAQ. The DNA of the CDR3 is TGTGCCAGCAGCTTAAGAGATCTAGCGGGGCAAGAGACCCAGTACTTC. Translated: CASSLRDLAGQETQYF.

This CDR3 is CASGNSGGTQYF. CDR3 nucleotide sequence: TGTGCCAGCGGAAATAGCGGTGGTACGCAGTATTTT. The J gene is TRBJ2-3, the V gene TRBV6-4; the D gene is possibly TRBD2 (6 bases). The V and J ends lost 8 bases and 8 bases respectively, with 14 bases between them. Germline V lookup: CDR1 MRHNA, CDR2 SNTAGT. The CDR3 is 12 amino acids.

This clone came up once. The chain recombines TRBV7-8 with TRBJ2-5; tentative D call: TRBD2 (7 bases). Germline loops: CDR1 SGHVS, CDR2 FQNEAQ. V was shortened by 5 bases and J by 3 bases, with 19 bases between the two germline ends. CDR3 length equals 16 residues. The CDR3 bases are TGTGCCAGCAGCCCGCTTTGGGGGGGCATGGAAGAGACCCAGTACTTC. Residues: CASSPLWGGMEETQYF.

The chain combines TRBV7-2 with TRBJ2-7; TRBD2 aligns across 7 bases. Germline loops: CDR1 SGHTA, CDR2 FQGNSA. This CDR3 has 15 residues. V lost 1 base and J lost 2; bases outside the gene matches: 5. The CDR3 reads CASSLDGGGTYEQYF. The CDR3 DNA reads TGTGCCAGCAGCTTAGACGGGGGAGGGACCTACGAGCAGTACTTC.

The sample holds one count of this clone. This sequence joins TRBV5-6 and TRBJ2-2; D gene uncertain. The germline V gene has CDR1 SGHDT and CDR2 YYEEEE. Trimming removed 1 base from V and 4 bases from J, with 14 bases in between. This CDR3 has 16 residues. The CDR3 sequence is CASSLLSGGGTGELFF. DNA for the CDR3: TGTGCCAGCAGCTTGCTTTCGGGTGGTGGCACCGGGGAGCTGTTTTTT. Combining the CDR3 with reference TRBV5-6 and TRBJ2-2 gives the whole variable domain DAGVTQSPTHLIKTRGQQVTLRCSPKSGHDTVSWYQQALGQGPQFIFQYYEEEERQRGNFPDRFSGHQFPNYSSELNVNALLLGDSALYLCASSLLSGGGTGELFFGEGSRLTVL.

CDR3 amino acids: CASMGQSSYNSPLHF. CDR3 nucleotides: TGTGCCAGCATGGGACAGAGCTCCTATAATTCACCCCTCCACTTT. The J gene is TRBJ1-6, the V gene TRBV2, with TRBD1 identical over 7 bases. CDR1 is SNHLY and CDR2 is FYNNEI in the germline V gene. Trimming cost V 7 bases and J 0 bases; bases outside gene matches: 3. The CDR3 has 15 amino acids.

The chain links TRBV19 to TRBJ2-3, with TRBD2 identical over 8 bases. The CDR3 has 16 residues. Germline CDR1 LNHDA, CDR2 SQIVND (reference sequence). V lost 5 bases, J lost 0 bases, and 7 bases stayed unmatched. The CDR3 region has the DNA TGTGCCAGTAGTCTCTCAGCGGGAGTGAGCACAGATACGCAGTATTTT. Amino acid sequence: CASSLSAGVSTDTQYF.

The chain combines TRBV19 with TRBJ2-7; 8 positions agree with TRBD1. The ends lost 4 bases at V and 4 bases at J; junction bases unmatched: 12. This CDR3 is built from 16 residues. In germline, CDR1 is LNHDA, CDR2 SQIVND (reference sequence). CDR3 coding DNA: TGTGCCAGTAGTACGGTATGGACAGGGAAGGGGTACGAGCAGTACTTC. Translated, it gives CASSTVWTGKGYEQYF.

The gene calls are TRBV4-1 and TRBJ1-1; maybe TRBD1 (5 bases). The CDR3 is made up of 15 amino acids. V was cut by 3 bases and J by 0 bases, with 11 bases left in between. The germline V gene has CDR1 MGHRA and CDR2 YSYEKL. The CDR3 region is CASSQDKTMNTEAFF. CDR3 coding DNA: TGCGCCAGCAGCCAGGACAAGACGATGAACACTGAAGCTTTCTTT.

This clone was counted a single time. The gene calls are TRBV20-1 and TRBJ2-1; the D is unclear. CDR1 and CDR2 (germline): DFQATT, SNEGSKA (reference sequence). Deletions cut 5 bases from V and 9 bases from J, with 11 bases between. This CDR3 is built from 11 residues. This CDR3 is CSAPGWGEQFF. DNA of the CDR3: TGCAGTGCTCCCGGGTGGGGTGAGCAGTTCTTC.

The gene calls are TRBV18 and TRBJ1-1; D perhaps matches TRBD1 (5 bases). This CDR3 comprises 14 residues. Trimming took 3 bases from V and 7 from J, leaving 15 bases between them. Germline assignment: CDR1 KGHSH and CDR2 LQKENI. The CDR3 is CASSPFVEGDEAFF. DNA of the CDR3: TGTGCCAGCTCACCTTTTGTGGAAGGGGATGAAGCTTTCTTT. Looking up the rest from reference TRBV18 and TRBJ1-1 gives the full variable domain: NAGVMQNPRHLVRRRGQEARLRCSPMKGHSHVYWYRQLPEEGLKFMVYLQKENIIDESGMPKERFSAEFPKEGPSILRIQQVVRGDSAAYFCASSPFVEGDEAFFGQGTRLTVV.

In DNA form, the CDR3 reads TGTGCCAGCAGCTCGGTCCCAGATACGCAGTATTTT. Its translation is CASSSVPDTQYF. The chain is built from TRBV6-6 and TRBJ2-3, with D hard to call. Per germline, CDR1 MNHNY and CDR2 SVGAGI (reference sequence). V lost 6 bases and J lost 4, with 8 bases in between. This CDR3 comprises 12 residues.

This clone has a single count. V usage is TRBV7-2 and J usage is TRBJ1-2, with 7 positions matching TRBD1. The trim removed 5 bases at V and 1 base at J, leaving 10 bases unmatched. The CDR3 covers 16 residues. Germline V CDR1 and CDR2: SGHTA, FQGNSA. The CDR3 is CASSLTGTEFNYGYTF. The CDR3 DNA is TGTGCCAGCAGCCTTACCGGGACAGAGTTTAACTATGGCTACACCTTC. The variable domain in full, with the rest retrieved from reference TRBV7-2 and TRBJ1-2, is GAGVSQSPSNKVTEKGKDVELRCDPISGHTALYWYRQSLGQGLEFLIYFQGNSAPDKSGLPSDRFSAERTGGSVSTLTIQRTQQEDSAVYLCASSLTGTEFNYGYTFGSGTRLTVV.

This clone was seen once. This chain joins TRBV6-5 and TRBJ1-5; no clear D gene. Germline lookup yields CDR1 MNHEY and CDR2 SVGAGI. The CDR3 runs 14 residues. With 6 bases removed from V and 4 bases from J, the gap between germline ends came to 13 bases. The CDR3 region has the DNA TGTGCCAGCAGACCCGCCGGGCGGAATCAGCCCCAGCATTTT. This codes for CASRPAGRNQPQHF.

The V gene is TRBV6-5, the J gene TRBJ2-7; D might be TRBD2 (5 bases). V was trimmed by 2 bases and J by 3 bases, leaving 11 bases between them. The CDR3 is made up of 14 amino acids. Germline V gene lookup returns CDR1 MNHEY and CDR2 SVGAGI. The CDR3 region is CASSYADGLYEQYF. The CDR3 bases are TGTGCCAGCAGTTACGCGGACGGACTCTACGAGCAGTACTTC.

CDR3 loop: CASNPGHWETQYF. The CDR3 nucleotides read TGTGCCAGCAATCCCGGACACTGGGAGACCCAGTACTTC. The gene calls are TRBV6-5 and TRBJ2-5; the D gene is possibly TRBD1 (5 bases). The V gene lost 7 bases and the J gene lost 5 bases, with 14 bases spanning the gap. The length of the CDR3 is 13 residues. CDR1 is MNHEY and CDR2 is SVGAGI in the germline V gene.